A single T cell receptor (beta chain) is shown here with its context. Its antigen is undetermined. These data originate in a study of T cells in tuberculosis. Looked up from germline, CDR1 is MGHDK and CDR2 is SYGVNS. J lost 0 bases, V lost 4 bases, and 9 bases had no gene match. The CDR3 runs 18 residues. Broader study findings: Active tuberculosis TCR-alpha repertoires lay closer to GMM-specific TCRs than IGRA-negative controls, suggesting clonal expansion. Using the GMM-specific repertoire gave 85% to 90% accuracy versus approximately 70% with motifs.

Clones were read by immunoSEQ multiplex PCR, and TCRdb kept only the in-frame ones, dropping some. Here the sample spans about 34,000 clones, more than 85% being singletons. This TCR came from a donor between 10 and 35 years old with latent tuberculosis or without tuberculosis infection. The chain uses TRBV25-1 and TRBJ2-6; 7 bases are shared with TRBD1. The specimen sequenced was PBMCs. The CDR3, as DNA: TGTGCCAGCAGTGCACTACAGGGGAGCCTCTCTGGGGCCAACGTCCTGACTTTC. Translating it yields CASSALQGSLSGANVLTF.